This note documents a single T cell receptor beta chain sequence. Its antigen remains unknown. The PCR used 60 Vbeta and 13 Jbeta primers. Only in-frame clones appear in the TCRdb table, and some are missing; sequencing was by immunoSEQ multiplex PCR. This table holds 40,000 or so clones, approximately 80% found once. The data belong to a study of cytomegalovirus exposure and HLA in healthy donors. Points from the study as a whole: In a later analysis, at a false discovery rate of 0.05, under 20,000 TCR beta sequences were associated with HLA alleles.

The TCR originated in a man aged 30-40 years in good health and CMV-seronegative. The sequenced material came from PBMCs.

The CDR3 is CASSASSGGIYEQYF. CDR3 DNA: TGTGCCAGCAGTGCCAGTAGCGGGGGGATCTACGAGCAGTACTTC. The chain couples TRBV28 to TRBJ2-7, with TRBD2 matching 10 bases. CDR3 length: 15 amino acids. Trimming at V came to 5 bases and at J to 3 bases, leaving 7 bases not matched to a gene. The germline V gene encodes CDR1 MDHEN and CDR2 SYDVKM.